The 17 T cell receptor beta chains below all came from one sample that was sequenced in a study of cytomegalovirus exposure and HLA in healthy donors. The PCR was carried out with 60 Vbeta primers and 13 Jbeta primers. Repertoires were generated with immunoSEQ multiplex PCR, while TCRdb's copy carries only in-frame clones and drops some. This sample has about 180,000 clones; roughly 70% occur once, and the top ten carry just under 3%. Material: PBMCs. The receptor source for this set is a male donor in good health and CMV-seronegative.

CDR3 nucleotide sequence: TGTGCCAGCAGCTTGGCCTGGACAGGGGTAGGTGGCTACACCTTC. Translating it yields CASSLAWTGVGGYTF. The genes are TRBV5-5 and TRBJ1-2, with 9 bases lining up with TRBD1. CDR3 length: 15 amino acids. The V and J ends lost 0 bases and 7 bases, in that order; junction bases with no gene match: 7. CDR1 SGHKS and CDR2 YYEKEE come from the germline V gene (reference sequence).

This chain links TRBV2 with TRBJ1-4; 7 bases are a match to TRBD1. This CDR3 has 15 residues. The V gene's germline CDR1 is SNHLY and CDR2 FYNNEI. Trimming removed 7 bases from V and 4 bases from J; junction bases left unmatched: 9. The CDR3 region is CASIYGDRSNEKLFF. The CDR3 nucleotides are TGTGCCAGCATTTACGGGGACAGAAGTAATGAAAAACTGTTTTTT.

On this clone: Other DNA sequences from this sample encode an identical CDR3 as well. The chain links TRBV28 to TRBJ2-7, with 8 nucleotides matching TRBD2. After removal of 2 bases from V and 4 bases from J, the junction contained 4 bases not matched to a gene. Per the germline V gene, CDR1 is MDHEN and CDR2 is SYDVKM. The CDR3 consists of 14 residues. The CDR3 region has the DNA TGTGCCAGCAGTTTAGCGGGAGGTAGATACGAGCAGTACTTC. Protein: CASSLAGGRYEQYF.

The rearrangement joins TRBV15 to TRBJ2-2, with D possibly being TRBD1 (6 bases). V lost 3 bases, J lost 0 bases, and 17 bases lay in between. The germline CDR1 and CDR2 sequences are LNHNV and YYDKDF (reference sequence). The CDR3 runs to 18 residues. The CDR3 region is CATSSPPGHYSNTGELFF. CDR3 DNA: TGTGCCACCAGCAGTCCCCCGGGACATTATTCGAACACCGGGGAGCTGTTTTTT.

This sequence joins TRBV4-3 and TRBJ2-2; TRBD2 matches 11 bases. Germline values: CDR1 LGHNA, CDR2 YSLEER. J was trimmed by 6 bases and V by 4 bases; bases with no gene match: 4. This CDR3 is 15 amino acids long. This CDR3 reads CASSPLAGEPGELFF. CDR3 bases: TGCGCCAGCAGCCCACTAGCGGGAGAACCCGGGGAGCTGTTTTTT.

The chain recombines TRBV12-5 with TRBJ2-5, with 7 bases fitting TRBD2. The end of the DNA aligns better with TRBJ2-7, so the J call may be wrong. This CDR3 is 15 amino acids long. CDR1 LGHNT and CDR2 FRNRAP come from the germline V gene. CDR3 DNA: TGTGCTAGTGGTTTGTTGGGAGGGGCGATCTACGAGCAGTACTTC. Encoded protein: CASGLLGGAIYEQYF.

V usage is TRBV6-5 and J usage is TRBJ2-3; the match to TRBD2 covers 9 bases. The V segment lost 4 bases and the J segment 5 bases; nucleotides outside the gene matches: 10. The CDR3 is 16 amino acids. The V gene's germline CDR1 is MNHEY and CDR2 SVGAGI. The CDR3 region is CASSFRRGGGGDTQYF. In nucleotides, the CDR3 is TGTGCCAGCAGTTTCCGCCGAGGCGGGGGGGGAGATACGCAGTATTTT.

This sequence joins TRBV6-6 and TRBJ2-1, with D possibly being TRBD1 (6 bases). V lost 2 bases and J lost 2, with 13 bases in between. Germline CDR1 and CDR2: MNHNY and SVGAGI (reference sequence). The CDR3 length is 16 residues. CDR3 loop: CASSYGRGDPYNEQFF. CDR3 nucleotide sequence: TGTGCCAGCAGTTACGGCAGGGGAGATCCCTACAATGAGCAGTTCTTC.

This clone was seen a few times. V gene TRBV7-9 combines with J gene TRBJ1-1; D is uncertain. Per the germline V gene, CDR1 is SEHNR and CDR2 is FQNEAQ (reference sequence). V shed 10 bases and J shed 6 bases, with 12 bases lying between them. The CDR3 is made up of 11 amino acids. For the CDR3, the DNA is TGTGCCATCCGGGTGACGTCTGAAGCTTTCTTT. It yields the protein CAIRVTSEAFF.

V is TRBV14 and J is TRBJ1-1, with a tentative D call TRBD1 (5 bases). The germline gives CDR1 SGHDN, CDR2 FVKESK. The CDR3 extends over 14 amino acids. Deletions cut 3 bases from V and 4 bases from J, with 12 bases between. CDR3 in amino acids: CASSHREGSTEAFF. The CDR3 coding sequence is TGTGCCAGCAGCCACAGGGAGGGGAGCACTGAAGCTTTCTTT.

The chain is built from TRBV19 and TRBJ2-7, with D tentatively TRBD2 (5 bases). CDR1 LNHDA and CDR2 SQIVND come from the germline V gene (reference sequence). CDR3 size: 13 residues. V was shortened by 6 bases and J by 3 bases, with 12 bases between the two germline ends. The CDR3 region is CASSSGTFYEQYF. As DNA, the CDR3 is TGTGCCAGTAGCAGCGGAACTTTCTACGAGCAGTACTTC.

The rearrangement joins TRBV4-1 to TRBJ2-7, with TRBD2 as a possible D gene (5 bases). With 0 bases removed from V and 0 bases from J, the gap between germline ends came to 9 bases. The length of the CDR3 is 15 residues. From germline, CDR1 is MGHRA and CDR2 YSYEKL. CDR3 nucleotide sequence: TGCGCCAGCAGCCAAGATCCTCGGGGCTCCTACGAGCAGTACTTC. Translation gives CASSQDPRGSYEQYF.

This clone was detected only once. This chain joins TRBV9 and TRBJ2-2; no clear D. The CDR3 covers 12 residues. Germline lookup yields CDR1 SGDLS and CDR2 YYNGEE. Trimming took off 3 bases at V and 7 bases at J, with 7 bases between the two ends. The CDR3 DNA reads as TGTGCCAGCAGCGCTCGACTCGGGGAGCTGTTTTTT. Translation: CASSARLGELFF.

This clone appeared a single time. The chain recombines TRBV28 with TRBJ2-1; the match to TRBD2 covers 9 bases. Germline assignment: CDR1 MDHEN and CDR2 SYDVKM. With V trimmed by 3 bases and J by 8 bases, 8 bases remained unmatched. The CDR3 has 15 amino acids. The CDR3 here is CASSFYAGGRDEQFF. The CDR3 DNA is TGTGCCAGCAGTTTTTATGCGGGAGGGCGGGATGAGCAGTTCTTC.

The V call is TRBV6-5, the J call TRBJ1-1; TRBD1 is a possible D gene (5 bases). Trimming left V 2 bases short and J 1 base short, with 14 bases between. The CDR3 consists of 16 residues. The germline CDR1 and CDR2 sequences are MNHEY and SVGAGI. The CDR3 DNA reads as TGTGCCAGCAGTTACGCCCTCCACAGGACGAACACTGAAGCTTTCTTT. It codes for CASSYALHRTNTEAFF.

This clone was counted only a few times. The chain uses TRBV6-1 and TRBJ1-5, with D perhaps TRBD1 (5 bases). CDR1 and CDR2 from the germline V gene are MNHNS and SASEGT. Between the trimmed V and J ends, which lost 3 bases and 9 bases, there was a span of 18 bases. CDR3 size: 15 residues. The CDR3 spells CASSEPVDGGGPQHF. DNA for the CDR3: TGTGCCAGCAGTGAGCCTGTCGACGGGGGGGGGCCCCAGCATTTT.

The chain uses TRBV28 and TRBJ2-1, with TRBD2 identical over 7 bases. The CDR3 is 15 amino acids. V trimming: 6 bases; J trimming: 6 bases; junction bases outside the gene matches: 11. Per germline, CDR1 MDHEN and CDR2 SYDVKM. CDR3 protein: CASSLSGMSFNEQFF. The CDR3, as DNA: TGTGCCAGCAGCTTAAGCGGGATGAGTTTCAATGAGCAGTTCTTC.